Below are 14 T cell receptor beta chains sequenced from a single sample in a study of cytomegalovirus exposure and HLA in healthy donors. Here immunoSEQ multiplex PCR was the method, and the copy in TCRdb shows in-frame clones only, minus some. Of some 260,000 clones in the sample, roughly 87% are singletons; the top ten hold 12%. Sequenced sample: PBMCs. The receptor set was obtained from a young man in good health and CMV-seropositive.

For the CDR3, the DNA is TGCAGCGGAACCGGGACAACGAACACCGGGGAGCTGTTTTTT. It yields the protein CSGTGTTNTGELFF. This chain connects TRBV29-1 to TRBJ2-2; a weak D match, TRBD1 (6 bases). The CDR3 has 14 residues. Germline V gene sequence: CDR1 SQVTM, CDR2 ANQGSEA. The V end lost 7 bases, the J end lost 0 bases, and 12 bases lay between the germline ends.

V is TRBV4-1 and J is TRBJ2-1; possibly TRBD2 for D (6 bases). V was pared by 0 bases and J by 2 bases, with 14 bases between. The CDR3 loop spans 17 amino acids. CDR1 and CDR2 (germline): MGHRA, YSYEKL. The CDR3 nucleotides read TGCGCCAGCAGCCAAGATCCCCCGGGAGCTCCCTACAATGAGCAGTTCTTC. Translating gives CASSQDPPGAPYNEQFF.

CDR3 nucleotide sequence: TGTGCCAGCAGCTTAGGGACTAGTATCGGTCTCGAGCAGTACTTC. This codes for CASSLGTSIGLEQYF. The V call is TRBV5-4, the J call TRBJ2-7; 8 nucleotides match TRBD2. This CDR3 is 15 amino acids long. The V and J ends lost 2 bases and 6 bases, in that order; junction bases with no gene match: 10. The germline gives CDR1 SGHNT, CDR2 YYREEE (reference sequence). Based on the CDR3 plus reference TRBV5-4 and TRBJ2-7, the full variable domain is ETGVTQSPTHLIKTRGQQVTLRCSSQSGHNTVSWYQQALGQGPQFIFQYYREEENGRGNFPPRFSGLQFPNYSSELNVNALELDDSALYLCASSLGTSIGLEQYFGPGTRLTVT.

This chain links TRBV18 with TRBJ2-5; D call uncertain. The CDR3 length is 16 residues. Germline lookup yields CDR1 KGHSH and CDR2 LQKENI. The V end was cut by 2 bases, the J end by 2 bases, with 15 bases between. This chain's CDR3 is CASSPGRGLGQETQYF. The DNA of the CDR3 is TGTGCCAGCTCACCAGGGCGAGGTTTGGGGCAAGAGACCCAGTACTTC.

The count of this clone is one. The chain employs TRBV15 and TRBJ2-2; TRBD2 aligns across 14 bases. Germline CDR1 reads LNHNV; CDR2 reads YYDKDF (reference sequence). The CDR3 is made up of 19 amino acids. Losses at the gene ends were 3 bases for V and 5 bases for J; bases not matched to a gene: 11. Here the CDR3 DNA reads TGTGCCACCAGCAGTCCTCCGGGACTAGCGGGAGAACGTACCGGGGAGCTGTTTTTT. This codes for CATSSPPGLAGERTGELFF.

The genes are TRBV30 and TRBJ2-7; D is tentatively TRBD1 or TRBD2 (5 bases each). In germline, CDR1 is GTSNPN, CDR2 SVGIG (reference sequence). CDR3 length equals 13 residues. Trimming stripped 3 bases from V and 3 bases from J, with 12 bases between. The CDR3 DNA sequence: TGTGCCTGGAGCAGGGACCGTCACTACGAGCAGTACTTC. Protein sequence: CAWSRDRHYEQYF. Full variable domain (remainder filled in from reference TRBV30 and TRBJ2-7): SQTIHQWPATLVQPVGSPLSLECTVEGTSNPNLYWYRQAAGRGLQLLFYSVGIGQISSEVPQNLSASRPQDRQFILSSKKLLLSDSGFYLCAWSRDRHYEQYFGPGTRLTVT.

The table lists this clone with a few counts. The rearrangement uses TRBV19 and TRBJ1-2; TRBD1 is a possible D gene (6 bases). This CDR3 spans 15 amino acids. V was trimmed by 7 bases and J by 3 bases, leaving 18 bases between them. Germline CDR1 reads LNHDA; CDR2 reads SQIVND (reference sequence). CDR3 region: CASKRSGGADYGYTF. The CDR3 DNA is TGTGCCAGTAAGAGGTCTGGGGGCGCGGACTATGGCTACACCTTC.

The chain couples TRBV4-2 to TRBJ2-1, with 12 bases aligning to TRBD2. The germline gives CDR1 LGHNA, CDR2 YNFKEQ. The V gene end was trimmed by 0 bases and the J gene end by 3 bases; junction bases not matched to a gene: 3. This CDR3 has 17 residues. The CDR3 here is CASSQEPSGRDYNEQFF. CDR3 nucleotide sequence: TGTGCCAGCAGCCAAGAACCTAGCGGGAGGGACTACAATGAGCAGTTCTTC.

The rearrangement uses TRBV28 and TRBJ2-3; the match to TRBD2 covers 10 bases. The CDR3 has 16 amino acids. Trimming cost V 5 bases and J 0 bases; bases outside gene matches: 5. Germline CDR1 MDHEN, CDR2 SYDVKM. CDR3: CASSTLAGYSTDTQYF. The CDR3 DNA sequence: TGTGCCAGCAGTACACTAGCGGGATATAGCACAGATACGCAGTATTTT.

The chain carries TRBV11-3 and TRBJ2-7, with 9 bases lining up with TRBD1. J gave up 2 bases and V 1 base, and 0 bases lay outside the gene matches. This CDR3 is built from 14 residues. Germline V gene lookup returns CDR1 SGHNT and CDR2 YENEEA. Written as DNA, the CDR3 is TGTGCCAGCAGCTTAGGGACAGGGGCCTACGAGCAGTACTTC. Translated, it gives CASSLGTGAYEQYF.

This chain connects TRBV11-2 to TRBJ2-5; unclear D gene. This CDR3 has 13 amino acids. Trimming pared 0 bases from V and 2 bases from J, leaving 4 bases between. Germline CDR1 SGHAT, CDR2 FQNNGV. CDR3 in amino acids: CASSLEPQETQYF. The CDR3 DNA reads TGTGCCAGCAGCTTAGAGCCTCAAGAGACCCAGTACTTC.

The V call is TRBV4-2, the J call TRBJ1-2; D ambiguous. V lost 2 bases and J lost 1, with 8 bases in between. The CDR3 loop spans 14 amino acids. Looked up from germline, CDR1 is LGHNA and CDR2 is YNFKEQ. In DNA, the CDR3 is TGTGCCAGCAGCCAACGACGGAATAACTATGGCTACACCTTC. This translates into CASSQRRNNYGYTF.

This chain links TRBV5-6 with TRBJ2-5; D is unclear. V gave up 0 bases and J gave up 2 bases, with 8 bases separating them. The CDR3 is made up of 14 amino acids. Germline V gene sequence: CDR1 SGHDT, CDR2 YYEEEE. The CDR3 sequence: CASSLATPQETQYF. DNA for the CDR3: TGTGCCAGCAGCTTGGCAACTCCTCAAGAGACCCAGTACTTC.

This clone was seen more than once but under ten times. The V and J genes are TRBV2 and TRBJ2-7; D unresolved. Trimming shortened V by 5 bases and J by 5 bases, and 4 bases separated the two germline ends. This CDR3 comprises 10 residues. From germline, CDR1 is SNHLY and CDR2 FYNNEI. CDR3 region: CASSLHEQYF. The CDR3, as DNA: TGTGCCAGCAGTCTTCACGAGCAGTACTTC.